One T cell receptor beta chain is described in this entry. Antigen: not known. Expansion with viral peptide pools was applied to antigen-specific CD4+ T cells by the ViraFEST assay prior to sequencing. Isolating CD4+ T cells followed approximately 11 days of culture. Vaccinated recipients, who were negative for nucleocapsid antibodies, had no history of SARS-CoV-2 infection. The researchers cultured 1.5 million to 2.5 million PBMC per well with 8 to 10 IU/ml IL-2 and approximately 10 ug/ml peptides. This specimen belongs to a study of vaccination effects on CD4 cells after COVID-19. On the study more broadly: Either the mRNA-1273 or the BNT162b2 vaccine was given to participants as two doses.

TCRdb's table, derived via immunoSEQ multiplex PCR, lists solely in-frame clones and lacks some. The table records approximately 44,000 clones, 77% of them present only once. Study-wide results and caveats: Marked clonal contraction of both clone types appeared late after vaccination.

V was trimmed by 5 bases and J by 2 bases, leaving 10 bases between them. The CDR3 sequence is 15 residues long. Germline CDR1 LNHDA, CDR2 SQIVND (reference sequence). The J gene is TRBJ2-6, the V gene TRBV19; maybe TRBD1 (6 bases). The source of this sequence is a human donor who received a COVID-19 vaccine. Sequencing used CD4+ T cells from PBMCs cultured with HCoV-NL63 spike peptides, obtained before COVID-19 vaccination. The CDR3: CASSSGQPGANVLTF. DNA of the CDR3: TGTGCCAGTAGTTCCGGACAGCCTGGGGCCAACGTCCTGACTTTC.